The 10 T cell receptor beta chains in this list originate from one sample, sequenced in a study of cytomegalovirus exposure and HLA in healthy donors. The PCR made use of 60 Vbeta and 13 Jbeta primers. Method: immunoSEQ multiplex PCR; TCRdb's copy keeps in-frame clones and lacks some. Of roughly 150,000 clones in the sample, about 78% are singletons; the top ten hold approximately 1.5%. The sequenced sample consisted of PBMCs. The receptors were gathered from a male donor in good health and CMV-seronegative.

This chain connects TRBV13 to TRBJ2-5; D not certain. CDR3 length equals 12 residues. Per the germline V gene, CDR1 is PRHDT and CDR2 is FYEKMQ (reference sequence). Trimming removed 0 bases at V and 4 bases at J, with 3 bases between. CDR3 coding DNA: TGTGCCAGCAGCTTAGGCCGAGAGACCCAGTACTTC. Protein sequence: CASSLGRETQYF.

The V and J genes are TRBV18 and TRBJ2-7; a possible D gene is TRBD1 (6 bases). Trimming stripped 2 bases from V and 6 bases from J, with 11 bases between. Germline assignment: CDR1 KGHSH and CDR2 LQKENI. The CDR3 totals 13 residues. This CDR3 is CASSPWGPGEQYF. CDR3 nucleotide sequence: TGTGCCAGCTCACCATGGGGGCCAGGCGAGCAGTACTTC.

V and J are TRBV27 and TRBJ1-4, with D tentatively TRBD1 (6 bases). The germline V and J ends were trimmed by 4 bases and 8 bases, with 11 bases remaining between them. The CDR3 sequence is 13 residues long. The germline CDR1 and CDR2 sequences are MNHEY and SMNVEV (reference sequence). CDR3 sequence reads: CASSYREQEKLFF. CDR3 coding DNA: TGTGCCAGCAGTTACAGGGAGCAGGAAAAACTGTTTTTT.

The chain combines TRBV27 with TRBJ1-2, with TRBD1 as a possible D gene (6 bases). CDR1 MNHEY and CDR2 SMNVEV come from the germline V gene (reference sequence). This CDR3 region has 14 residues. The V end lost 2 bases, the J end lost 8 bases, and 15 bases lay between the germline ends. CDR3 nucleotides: TGTGCCAGCAGTTTAAATCCAGGGGTCAGCGGCTACACCTTC. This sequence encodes CASSLNPGVSGYTF.

CDR3 DNA: TGTGCCAGCAGCTTAGGGTCTAGCGGATCCTACGAGCAGTACTTC. Amino acids: CASSLGSSGSYEQYF. This chain uses TRBV7-8 with TRBJ2-7; 7 bases fit TRBD2. The CDR3 contains 15 residues. Germline-derived CDR1 and CDR2 are SGHVS and FQNEAQ. V was clipped by 1 base and J by 1 base; unmatched bases: 4.

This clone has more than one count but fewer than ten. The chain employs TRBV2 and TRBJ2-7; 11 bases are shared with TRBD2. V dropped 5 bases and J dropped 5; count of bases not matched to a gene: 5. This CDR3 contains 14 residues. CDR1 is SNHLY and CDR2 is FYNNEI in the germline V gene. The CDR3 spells CASSLAGGPDEQYF. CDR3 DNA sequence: TGTGCCAGCAGTTTAGCGGGAGGGCCGGACGAGCAGTACTTC.

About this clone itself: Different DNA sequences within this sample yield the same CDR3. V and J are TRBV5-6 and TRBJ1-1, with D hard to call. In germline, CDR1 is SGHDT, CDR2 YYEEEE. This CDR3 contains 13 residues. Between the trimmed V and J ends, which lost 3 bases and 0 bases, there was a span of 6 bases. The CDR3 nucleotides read TGTGCCAGCAGCTCGGGTCTGAACACTGAAGCTTTCTTT. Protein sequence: CASSSGLNTEAFF.

The DNA for the CDR3 is TGTGCCAGTAGTCTCGGGACAGGGATTCAGCCCCAGCATTTT. Translating it yields CASSLGTGIQPQHF. J is TRBJ1-5 and V is TRBV19, with 9 bases lining up with TRBD1. The CDR3 runs to 14 residues. Looked up from germline, CDR1 is LNHDA and CDR2 is SQIVND (reference sequence). The ends lost 5 bases at V and 6 bases at J; junction bases unmatched: 5.

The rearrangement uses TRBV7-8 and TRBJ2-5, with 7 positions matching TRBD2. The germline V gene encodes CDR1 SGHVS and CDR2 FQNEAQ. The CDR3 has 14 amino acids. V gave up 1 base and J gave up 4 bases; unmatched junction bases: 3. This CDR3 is CASSLGTGGETQYF. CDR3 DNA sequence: TGTGCCAGCAGCTTAGGGACGGGAGGAGAGACCCAGTACTTC.

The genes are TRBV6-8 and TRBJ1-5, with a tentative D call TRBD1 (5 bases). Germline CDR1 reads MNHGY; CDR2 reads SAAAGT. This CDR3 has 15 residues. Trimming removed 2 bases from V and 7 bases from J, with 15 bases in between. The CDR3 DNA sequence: TGTGCCAGCAGTTACATCCCAGGGTGGGGACAGCCCCAGCATTTT. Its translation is CASSYIPGWGQPQHF.